This TCR beta chain appears in the sequencing data of a study of early T cells in non-severe SARS-CoV-2 infection. At the level of the study: The input, bulk RNA from unsorted whole blood, was sequenced, and chains were unpaired. Study observations and caveats: Clonotype matching in VDJdb favored anti-spike CD8 responses and did not capture private and CD4 specificities.

On this clonotype: Its target is unknown.

Unique molecular identifiers tagged individual cDNA molecules. One entry per CDR3 protein results from TCRdb running MiXCR on the 5' RACE reads. In the table there are tens of thousands of distinct CDR3 sequences, under 8% of which are singletons. CDR3 length: 16 residues. The V gene lost 8 bases and the J gene lost 2 bases, with 19 bases spanning the gap. The chain joins TRBV12-3 or TRBV12-4 to TRBJ2-1, with D unresolved. The source of this sequence is an adult who was a healthcare worker with PCR-confirmed SARS-CoV-2 infection or an uninfected control (not recorded which). Sequenced input: whole blood. In DNA form, the CDR3 reads TGTGCCAGCCCTCAGACCCTTTCCATAGCCTACAATGAGCAGTTCTTC. The encoded protein is CASPQTLSIAYNEQFF.